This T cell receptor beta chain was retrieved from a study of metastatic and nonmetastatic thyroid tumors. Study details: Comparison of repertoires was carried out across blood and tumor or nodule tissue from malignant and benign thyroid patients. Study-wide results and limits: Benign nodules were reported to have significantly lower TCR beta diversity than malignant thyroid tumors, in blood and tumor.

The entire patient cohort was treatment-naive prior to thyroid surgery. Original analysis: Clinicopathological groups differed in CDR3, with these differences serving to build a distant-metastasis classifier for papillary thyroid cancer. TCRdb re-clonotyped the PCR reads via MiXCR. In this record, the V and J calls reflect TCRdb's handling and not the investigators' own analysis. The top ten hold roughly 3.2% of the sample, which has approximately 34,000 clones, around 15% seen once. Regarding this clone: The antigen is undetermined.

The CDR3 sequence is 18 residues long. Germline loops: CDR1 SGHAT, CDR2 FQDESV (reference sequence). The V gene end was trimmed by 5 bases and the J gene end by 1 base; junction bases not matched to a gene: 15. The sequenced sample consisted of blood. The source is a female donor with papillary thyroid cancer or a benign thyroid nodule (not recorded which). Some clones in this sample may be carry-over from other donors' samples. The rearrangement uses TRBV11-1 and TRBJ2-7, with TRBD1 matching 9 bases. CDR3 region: CASSHVGGWGQGSYEQYF. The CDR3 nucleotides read TGTGCCAGCAGCCACGTAGGGGGGTGGGGACAGGGATCCTACGAGCAGTACTTC.